These 26 T cell receptor beta chains came from one sample sequenced in a study of T cells in Graves' hyperthyroidism and ophthalmopathy. The CDR3 regions of TCR beta were amplified from RNA transcripts. TCR CDR3 underwent first-round RT-PCR with the HTBI primer set. TCRdb used MiXCR to reprocess the multiplex PCR reads, holding one entry per CDR3 protein. The sample has approximately 530,000 distinct CDR3 sequences; 20% are singletons. The source material was blood. These receptors were obtained from a man aged 35 to 55 with Graves' ophthalmopathy.

The V and J genes are TRBV20-1 and TRBJ2-1, with 7 bases fitting TRBD2. The CDR3 spans 13 residues. Germline CDR1 is DFQATT and CDR2 is SNEGSKA (reference sequence). Unmatched junction bases numbered 5, after V lost 3 bases and J lost 6 bases. The CDR3 protein is CSARGGYSNEQFF. DNA of the CDR3: TGCAGTGCTAGGGGGGGGTATTCCAATGAGCAGTTCTTC.

This clonotype appeared a few times. The chain couples TRBV11-2 to TRBJ2-2, with 7 bases identical to TRBD2. The CDR3 loop spans 16 amino acids. V lost 5 bases and J lost 3; bases outside the gene matches: 9. Germline CDR1 is SGHAT and CDR2 is FQNNGV. Here the CDR3 reads CASSPRGRGHTGELFF. In DNA form, the CDR3 reads TGTGCCAGCAGCCCCCGGGGGAGGGGACACACCGGGGAGCTGTTTTTT. Supplemented by reference TRBV11-2 and TRBJ2-2, the full variable domain reads EAGVAQSPRYKIIEKRQSVAFWCNPISGHATLYWYQQILGQGPKLLIQFQNNGVVDDSQLPKDRFSAERLKGVDSTLKIQPAKLEDSAVYLCASSPRGRGHTGELFFGEGSRLTVL.

This clonotype occurred a few times. V and J are TRBV9 and TRBJ1-3; D not certain. Germline CDR1 is SGDLS and CDR2 is YYNGEE. Between the trimmed V and J ends, which lost 3 bases and 7 bases, there was a span of 26 bases. The CDR3 has 18 residues. CDR3: CASSDRPLDAPLGNTIYF. The DNA for the CDR3 is TGTGCCAGCAGCGACAGACCCTTGGACGCGCCCCTAGGGAACACCATATATTTT.

This chain links TRBV12-3 or TRBV12-4 with TRBJ2-7, with D perhaps assigned TRBD1 or TRBD2 (5 bases each). The germline V and J ends were trimmed by 4 bases and 2 bases, with 12 bases remaining between them. This CDR3 has 14 amino acids. The CDR3 spells CASSSTGTPYEQYF. CDR3 bases: TGTGCCAGCAGTTCCACCGGGACCCCCTACGAGCAGTACTTC.

The genes are TRBV7-9 and TRBJ2-7; 8 bases are shared with TRBD2. The CDR3 runs 14 residues. The V gene's germline CDR1 is SEHNR and CDR2 FQNEAQ (reference sequence). Trimming cost V 11 bases and J 2 bases; bases outside gene matches: 11. This CDR3 reads CASQPTSVAYEQYF. The CDR3 region has the DNA TGTGCCTCCCAACCGACTAGCGTTGCCTACGAGCAGTACTTC.

This clonotype was detected ten times or more. The CDR3 nucleotides read TGTGCCAGCAGCCTCGGGAGGACCTACAATGAGCAGTTCTTC. The encoded protein is CASSLGRTYNEQFF. The genes are TRBV11-1 and TRBJ2-1, with 7 nucleotides matching TRBD2. This CDR3 comprises 14 residues. Looked up from germline, CDR1 is SGHAT and CDR2 is FQDESV (reference sequence). The V gene end was trimmed by 5 bases and the J gene end by 2 bases; junction bases not matched to a gene: 3.

The rearrangement uses TRBV28 and TRBJ2-7, with 9 bases aligning to TRBD1. V lost 5 bases and J lost 2; bases outside the gene matches: 7. This CDR3 comprises 15 residues. Germline CDR1 and CDR2: MDHEN and SYDVKM. CDR3 DNA sequence: TGTGCCAGCAGTATTGTTGGACAGGGGACCTACGAGCAGTACTTC. Its protein is CASSIVGQGTYEQYF.

This clonotype appeared a few times. This chain uses TRBV2 with TRBJ1-2; D uncertain. V lost 5 bases, J lost 8 bases, and 24 bases lay in between. Germline CDR1 and CDR2: SNHLY and FYNNEI. The CDR3 totals 16 residues. The CDR3 region is CASSNPKGRSGRGYTF. The DNA for the CDR3 is TGTGCCAGCAGTAATCCGAAGGGCCGATCTGGTCGCGGCTACACCTTC.

This clonotype has more than one count but fewer than ten. The genes are TRBV5-1 and TRBJ1-1; D is unclear. CDR1 and CDR2 from the germline V gene are SGHRS and YFSETQ. Trimming left V 2 bases short and J 4 bases short, with 9 bases between. CDR3 length: 13 residues. CDR3 loop: CASSLWGGTEAFF. The CDR3 DNA follows: TGCGCCAGCAGCTTATGGGGAGGCACTGAAGCTTTCTTT.

This clonotype was seen many times. The chain recombines TRBV3-1 with TRBJ2-1, with D perhaps given as TRBD1 or TRBD2 (5 bases each). The CDR3 contains 13 residues. The germline gives CDR1 LGHDT, CDR2 YNNKEL (reference sequence). Trimming removed 3 bases from V and 8 bases from J, with 11 bases in between. Here the CDR3 reads CASSHIGDDEQFF. DNA for the CDR3: TGTGCCAGCAGCCATATCGGGGACGATGAGCAGTTCTTC.

This clonotype was counted a few times. V gene TRBV7-6 combines with J gene TRBJ2-5; 10 bases map to TRBD1. Germline CDR1 is SGHVS and CDR2 is FNYEAQ. V trimming: 1 base; J trimming: 1 base; junction bases outside the gene matches: 6. This CDR3 contains 17 residues. CDR3 residues: CASSLGAGQGFQETQYF. The CDR3 coding sequence is TGTGCCAGCAGCTTAGGTGCGGGACAGGGGTTCCAAGAGACCCAGTACTTC.

This clonotype was seen repeatedly, ten times or more. This chain links TRBV20-1 with TRBJ2-3; D may match TRBD1 or TRBD2 (5 bases each). The CDR3 is 15 residues long. The germline gives CDR1 DFQATT, CDR2 SNEGSKA (reference sequence). This CDR3 reads CIPASGRVEVDTQYF. The CDR3 nucleotides read TGCATCCCCGCTTCGGGGCGGGTAGAGGTAGATACGCAGTATTTT.

CDR3 sequence (DNA): TGTGCCAGTAGTATAGTTTCAGCGGGGGGGCGAAACAATCAGCCCCAGCATTTT. This sequence encodes CASSIVSAGGRNNQPQHF. This chain connects TRBV19 to TRBJ1-5; a weak D match, TRBD1 (6 bases). The CDR3 covers 18 residues. With 1 base removed from V and 3 bases from J, the gap between germline ends came to 19 bases. CDR1 and CDR2 (germline): LNHDA, SQIVND (reference sequence). Full variable domain (outside the CDR3, taken from reference TRBV19 and TRBJ1-5): DGGITQSPKYLFRKEGQNVTLSCEQNLNHDAMYWYRQDPGQGLRLIYYSQIVNDFQKGDIAEGYSVSREKKESFPLTVTSAQKNPTAFYLCASSIVSAGGRNNQPQHFGDGTRLSIL.

This clonotype was recorded a few times. CDR3 sequence: CAYARTGTSYNEQFF. The CDR3 DNA sequence: TGTGCCTACGCCCGGACAGGGACAAGCTACAATGAGCAGTTCTTC. This rearrangement joins TRBV30 to TRBJ2-1; 8 positions agree with TRBD1. V shed 7 bases, J shed 3 bases, and the junction held 11 bases outside the gene matches. Germline CDR1 GTSNPN, CDR2 SVGIG (reference sequence). CDR3 length: 15 residues.

The V and J genes are TRBV29-1 and TRBJ2-7; D possibly corresponds to TRBD1 (6 bases). V shed 7 bases and J shed 5 bases, with 18 bases lying between them. Germline V gene data show CDR1 as SQVTM and CDR2 as ANQGSEA. This CDR3 contains 13 residues. CDR3 loop: CSATGFQGNEQYF. DNA for the CDR3: TGCAGCGCAACAGGGTTTCAGGGCAACGAGCAGTACTTC.

There are many counts of this clonotype. This chain links TRBV11-2 with TRBJ2-1; 14 bases fit TRBD2. The CDR3 runs to 16 residues. Germline lookup yields CDR1 SGHAT and CDR2 FQNNGV. The trim removed 5 bases at V and 9 bases at J, leaving 9 bases unmatched. CDR3 sequence reads: CASSTELTSGRAEQFF. CDR3 in DNA: TGTGCCAGCAGCACCGAGTTGACTAGCGGGAGGGCTGAGCAGTTCTTC.

The chain uses TRBV5-6 and TRBJ2-4; 8 bases agree with TRBD1. V lost 5 bases and J lost 6; bases outside the gene matches: 7. The germline V gene has CDR1 SGHDT and CDR2 YYEEEE. This CDR3 spans 14 amino acids. The CDR3 reads CASRQQGGGNIQYF. In DNA form, the CDR3 reads TGTGCCAGCAGACAACAGGGGGGAGGAAACATTCAGTACTTC.

This clonotype turned up a few times. This sequence joins TRBV5-6 and TRBJ2-2; TRBD2 matches 13 bases. With 4 bases clipped from V and 5 bases from J, the junction kept 5 bases outside the gene matches. The CDR3 runs 16 residues. Germline loops: CDR1 SGHDT, CDR2 YYEEEE. CDR3 residues: CASSRGLAGPTGELFF. In DNA form, the CDR3 reads TGTGCCAGCAGCCGGGGACTAGCGGGACCTACCGGGGAGCTGTTTTTT.

The V and J genes are TRBV29-1 and TRBJ1-2; D not resolved. The CDR3 contains 11 residues. CDR1 is SQVTM, CDR2 ANQGSEA, per germline. V was trimmed by 7 bases and J by 8 bases, leaving 14 bases between them. As DNA, the CDR3 is TGCAGCGCCAAAGGGCCCTCCGGCTACACCTTC. Its protein is CSAKGPSGYTF. The full variable domain, its missing parts supplied by reference TRBV29-1 and TRBJ1-2, is SAVISQKPSRDICQRGTSLTIQCQVDSQVTMMFWYRQQPGQSLTLIATANQGSEATYESGFVIDKFPISRPNLTFSTLTVSNMSPEDSSIYLCSAKGPSGYTFGSGTRLTVV.

In its sample, this clonotype was seen a few times. The rearrangement joins TRBV19 to TRBJ1-5, with D tentatively TRBD1 (5 bases). CDR3 length: 15 amino acids. The V end was cut by 5 bases, the J end by 4 bases, with 15 bases between. Looked up from germline, CDR1 is LNHDA and CDR2 is SQIVND (reference sequence). The CDR3 is CASSPGDFRNQPQHF. CDR3 coding DNA: TGTGCCAGTAGTCCGGGGGACTTCCGAAATCAGCCCCAGCATTTT.

J is TRBJ1-1 and V is TRBV5-1, with no clear D. There are 13 residues in the CDR3. Trimming took off 0 bases at V and 10 bases at J, with 13 bases between the two ends. The germline gives CDR1 SGHRS, CDR2 YFSETQ. The CDR3 loop reads CASSLDGISGAFF. CDR3 DNA sequence: TGCGCCAGCAGCTTGGATGGGATCTCTGGAGCTTTCTTT. The full variable domain, with the rest looked up from reference TRBV5-1 and TRBJ1-1, is KAGVTQTPRYLIKTRGQQVTLSCSPISGHRSVSWYQQTPGQGLQFLFEYFSETQRNKGNFPGRFSGRQFSNSRSEMNVSTLELGDSALYLCASSLDGISGAFFGQGTRLTVV.

This clonotype was detected only a few times. This chain links TRBV18 with TRBJ1-1, with D possibly matching TRBD1 (6 bases). The CDR3 length is 17 residues. CDR1 KGHSH and CDR2 LQKENI come from the germline V gene. V was cut by 0 bases and J by 6 bases, with 20 bases left in between. The CDR3 DNA reads TGTGCCAGCTCACCACCTTCGCAGGGACAAAGGTTCTCTGAAGCTTTCTTT. Protein sequence: CASSPPSQGQRFSEAFF.

This rearrangement joins TRBV7-3 to TRBJ2-2; D remains unclear. CDR3 length: 16 residues. V lost 1 base and J lost 7, with 16 bases in between. CDR1 is SGHTA, CDR2 FQGTGA, per germline. CDR3 in DNA: TGTGCCAGCAGCTTAAACCCACCTATAAAGGGCGGGGAGCTGTTTTTT. Protein: CASSLNPPIKGGELFF.

This clonotype has only a few counts. The chain links TRBV5-8 to TRBJ2-7, with D perhaps TRBD1 or TRBD2 (5 bases each). The ends were cut back, 7 bases at V and 4 bases at J, with 18 bases in the middle. This CDR3 has 14 amino acids. Germline V lookup: CDR1 SGHTS, CDR2 YDEGEE. CDR3 sequence reads: CASSHGTDRYEQYF. CDR3 nucleotide sequence: TGTGCCAGCTCTCATGGGACGGATCGGTACGAGCAGTACTTC.

In this sample, this clonotype turned up a few times. This sequence joins TRBV7-3 and TRBJ1-5, with TRBD1 matching over 7 bases. The CDR3 consists of 18 residues. CDR1 is SGHTA and CDR2 is FQGTGA in the germline V gene. Unmatched junction bases numbered 23, after V lost 6 bases and J lost 9 bases. The CDR3 bases are TGTGCCAGCAGACTCCATACCGGGCCAGGGGGGCACCAGGGGCCCCAGCATTTT. This gives the protein CASRLHTGPGGHQGPQHF.

The J gene is TRBJ1-5, the V gene TRBV9; the match to TRBD1 covers 11 bases. Per germline, CDR1 SGDLS and CDR2 YYNGEE. The CDR3 runs 16 residues. The ends lost 4 bases at V and 3 bases at J; junction bases unmatched: 6. The chain's CDR3 is CASSPGTGGVNQPQHF. Here the CDR3 DNA reads TGTGCCAGCAGCCCCGGGACAGGGGGAGTCAATCAGCCCCAGCATTTT.